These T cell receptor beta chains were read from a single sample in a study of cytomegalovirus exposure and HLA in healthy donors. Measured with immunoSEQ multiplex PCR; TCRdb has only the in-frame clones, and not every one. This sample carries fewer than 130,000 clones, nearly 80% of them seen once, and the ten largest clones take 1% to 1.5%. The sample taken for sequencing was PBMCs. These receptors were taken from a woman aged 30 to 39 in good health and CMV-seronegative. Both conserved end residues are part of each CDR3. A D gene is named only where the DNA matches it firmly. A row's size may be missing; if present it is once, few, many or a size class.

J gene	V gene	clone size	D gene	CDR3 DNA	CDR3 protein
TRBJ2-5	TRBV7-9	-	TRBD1	TGTGCCAGCAGCCCGACAGGGGCTGGGAAGACCCAGTACTTC	CASSPTGAGKTQYF
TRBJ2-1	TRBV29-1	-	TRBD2	TGCAGCGTTGAATGGAGCGGGGTCTACAATGAGCAGTTCTTC	CSVEWSGVYNEQFF
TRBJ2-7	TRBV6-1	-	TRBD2	TGTGCCAGCAGTGAATTAGCGGGGGGCGGGGACGAGCAGTACTTC	CASSELAGGGDEQYF
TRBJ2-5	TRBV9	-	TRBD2	TGTGCCAGCAGCGTTACTAGCGGGGGACAAGAGACCCAGTACTTC	CASSVTSGGQETQYF
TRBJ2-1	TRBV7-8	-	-	TGTGCCAGCAGCTTACGATCCTACAGGGACAATGAGCAGTTCTTC	CASSLRSYRDNEQFF
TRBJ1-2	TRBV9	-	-	TGTGCCAGCAGCGCAGACAGTACCCCTCACTATGGCTACACCTTC	CASSADSTPHYGYTF
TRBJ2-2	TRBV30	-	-	TGTGCCTGGGCGGGCTCGAACACCGGGGAGCTGTTTTTT	CAWAGSNTGELFF
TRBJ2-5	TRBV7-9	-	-	TGTGCCAGCAGCTTTCGGACTACCAAAGAGACCCAGTACTTC	CASSFRTTKETQYF
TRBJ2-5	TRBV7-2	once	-	TGTGCCAGCAGCTTAGGTGGTCTTGCGGGGGCGAAGACCCAGTACTTC	CASSLGGLAGAKTQYF
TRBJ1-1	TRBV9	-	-	TGTGCCAGCAGCGTAGCCGGCGGAGAAGCTTTCTTT	CASSVAGGEAFF
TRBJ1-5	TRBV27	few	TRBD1	TGTGCCAGCAGTCCTTTGGGGACAGGGGCCGCGCACTCAAATCAGCCCCAGCATTTT	CASSPLGTGAAHSNQPQHF
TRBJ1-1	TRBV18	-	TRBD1	TGTGCCAGCTCACAATCGGGACAGGGGGACACTGAAGCTTTCTTT	CASSQSGQGDTEAFF
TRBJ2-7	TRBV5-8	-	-	TGTGCCAGCAGCTCTTACCCTCGGGGGTACGAGCAGTACTTC	CASSSYPRGYEQYF
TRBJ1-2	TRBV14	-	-	TGTGCCAGCAGCCAAGAGTTGGGCGCTAACTATGGCTACACCTTC	CASSQELGANYGYTF
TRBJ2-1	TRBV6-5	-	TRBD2	TGTGCCAGCAGTTACAGCTCGGGGGGGTACAATGAGCAGTTCTTC	CASSYSSGGYNEQFF
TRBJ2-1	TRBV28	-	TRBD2	TGTGCCAGCAGCCCTAGCGGGAGCCCGAGGGATGAGCAGTTCTTC	CASSPSGSPRDEQFF
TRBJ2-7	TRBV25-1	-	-	TGTGCCAGCAGTCTTGCGGGCTCCTACGAGCAGTACTTC	CASSLAGSYEQYF
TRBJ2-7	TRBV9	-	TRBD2	TGTGCCAGCGTGAGGACTAGGACAACCTACGAGCAGTACTTC	CASVRTRTTYEQYF
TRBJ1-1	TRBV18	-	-	TGTGCCAGCTCACCAAATGGCAGGGCGAGCCCTGAAGCTTTCTTT	CASSPNGRASPEAFF
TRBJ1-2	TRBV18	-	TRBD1	TGTGCCAGCTCACCACTCGAGACAGGGGCCGGCTACACCTTC	CASSPLETGAGYTF
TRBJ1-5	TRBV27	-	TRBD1	TGTGCCAGCGGCGACAGGGGGGAGCCCCAGCATTTT	CASGDRGEPQHF
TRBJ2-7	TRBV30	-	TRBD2	TGTGCCTGGGATGAACGGGGGGACCTGTGGGGCCAGAACTACGAGCAGTACTTC	CAWDERGDLWGQNYEQYF
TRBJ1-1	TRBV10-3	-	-	TGTGCCCTTTCGACAGGTCCCATGAACACTGAAGCTTTCTTT	CALSTGPMNTEAFF
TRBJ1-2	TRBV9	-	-	TGTGCCAGCAGCGCAAACTATGGCTACACCTTC	CASSANYGYTF
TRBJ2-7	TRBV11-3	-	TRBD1	TGTGCCAGCAGCCAAGACAACGTTCGGGACAGGGGGCTTGGCGAGCAGTACTTC	CASSQDNVRDRGLGEQYF
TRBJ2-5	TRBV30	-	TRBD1	TGTGCCTGGAGCCTAGGACAGGGAGCACAAGAGACCCAGTACTTC	CAWSLGQGAQETQYF
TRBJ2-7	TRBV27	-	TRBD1	TGTGCCAGCAGGCCCGGGACAGGCAACTACGAGCAGTACTTC	CASRPGTGNYEQYF
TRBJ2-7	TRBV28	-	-	TGTGCCAGCAGGGAAGCCGGGACAATGGGCTACGAGCAGTACTTC	CASREAGTMGYEQYF
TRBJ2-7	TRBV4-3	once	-	TGCGCCAGCAGCCAAGCCCAGGGGGGCTCCTACGAGCAGTACTTC	CASSQAQGGSYEQYF
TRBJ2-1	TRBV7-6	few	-	TGTGCCAGCAGCTTAGGAGCAAGGGGCGGCTACAATGAGCAGTTCTTC	CASSLGARGGYNEQFF
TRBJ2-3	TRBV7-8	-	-	TGTGCCAGCAGCTTAGGGAGATTGTCAGATACGCAGTATTTT	CASSLGRLSDTQYF
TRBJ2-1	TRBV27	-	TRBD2	TGTGCCAGCAGTTTAGGCGGGAGGGCCGATGAGCAGTTCTTC	CASSLGGRADEQFF
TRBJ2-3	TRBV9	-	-	TGTGCCAGCAGCGCCCAGGCGGGCACGCAGTATTTT	CASSAQAGTQYF
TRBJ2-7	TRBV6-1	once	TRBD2	TGTGCCAGCAGGACTAGCGGTCCAACCTACGAGCAGTACTTC	CASRTSGPTYEQYF
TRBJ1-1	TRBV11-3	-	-	TGTGCCAGCAGCTTGACAGGCCCCGGAAACACTGAAGCTTTCTTT	CASSLTGPGNTEAFF
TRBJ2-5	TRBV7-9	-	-	TGTGCCAGCAGCTCCCCTTCGTTGGCCTCGGGGGAGACCCAGTACTTC	CASSSPSLASGETQYF
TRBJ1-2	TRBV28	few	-	TGTGCCAGCAGTTTTAAACCACAGGGACTAGGTGGCTACACCTTC	CASSFKPQGLGGYTF
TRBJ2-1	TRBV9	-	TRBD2	TGTGCCAGCGAGCGTAGCGGGGGTTACAATGAGCAGTTCTTC	CASERSGGYNEQFF
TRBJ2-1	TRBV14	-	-	TGTGCCAGCAGCCAAGATAGGGCGGGAAATGAGCAGTTCTTC	CASSQDRAGNEQFF
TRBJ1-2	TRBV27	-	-	TGTGCCAGCAGTCCAGGGACAAATGGCTACACCTTC	CASSPGTNGYTF
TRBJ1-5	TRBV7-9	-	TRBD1	TGTGCCAGCAGCCTCGGGACAGGGAATCAGCCCCAGCATTTT	CASSLGTGNQPQHF
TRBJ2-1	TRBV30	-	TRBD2	TGTGCCTGGATTACCGGGACTAGCGGGAGTGTTTCCTACAATGAGCAGTTCTTC	CAWITGTSGSVSYNEQFF
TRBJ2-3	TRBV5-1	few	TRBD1	TGCGCCAGCAGCTTGGCGGGACAGGTTACAGATACGCAGTATTTT	CASSLAGQVTDTQYF
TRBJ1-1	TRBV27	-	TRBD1	TGTGCCAGCAGACATATGGACCCCGGGGACAGGTTAAGGTCGAACACTGAAGCTTTCTTT	CASRHMDPGDRLRSNTEAFF
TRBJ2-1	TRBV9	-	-	TGTGCCAGCGGGGTGGGGGACACTCTCAATGAGCAGTTCTTC	CASGVGDTLNEQFF
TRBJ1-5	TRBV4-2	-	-	TGTGCCAGCAGCCGCGCCTGGTCGAGCAATCAGCCCCAGCATTTT	CASSRAWSSNQPQHF
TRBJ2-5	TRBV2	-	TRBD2	TGTGCCAGCAGGCTAGCGGGAGGGAGGGAGACCCAGTACTTC	CASRLAGGRETQYF
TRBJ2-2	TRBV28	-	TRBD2	TGTGCCAGCAGTTTATCCCTCGGCGGGAGGGACACCGGGGAGCTGTTTTTT	CASSLSLGGRDTGELFF
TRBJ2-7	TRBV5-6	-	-	TGTGCCAGCAGCCGCCCGACAGGACCACGTAACTTC	CASSRPTGPRNF
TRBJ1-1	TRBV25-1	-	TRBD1	TGTGCCAGCAGTGCTGGGACAGTAGCTGAAGCTTTCTTT	CASSAGTVAEAFF
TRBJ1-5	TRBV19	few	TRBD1	TGTGCCAGTAGGGACAGGGGGGTTGCGCCCCAGCATTTT	CASRDRGVAPQHF
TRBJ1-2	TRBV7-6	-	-	TGTGCCAGCAGCTTGGACAGTTATGGCTACACCTTC	CASSLDSYGYTF
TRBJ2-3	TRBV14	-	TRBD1	TGTGCCAGCAGCGACAGGGGGATTCGCACAGATACGCAGTATTTT	CASSDRGIRTDTQYF
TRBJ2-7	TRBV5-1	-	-	TGCGCCAGCAGCTACCGGGGGTCCTACGAGCAGTACTTC	CASSYRGSYEQYF
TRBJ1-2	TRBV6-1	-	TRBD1	TGTGCCAGCAGTCCACGGACAGGGGGCAGCTATGGCTACACCTTC	CASSPRTGGSYGYTF